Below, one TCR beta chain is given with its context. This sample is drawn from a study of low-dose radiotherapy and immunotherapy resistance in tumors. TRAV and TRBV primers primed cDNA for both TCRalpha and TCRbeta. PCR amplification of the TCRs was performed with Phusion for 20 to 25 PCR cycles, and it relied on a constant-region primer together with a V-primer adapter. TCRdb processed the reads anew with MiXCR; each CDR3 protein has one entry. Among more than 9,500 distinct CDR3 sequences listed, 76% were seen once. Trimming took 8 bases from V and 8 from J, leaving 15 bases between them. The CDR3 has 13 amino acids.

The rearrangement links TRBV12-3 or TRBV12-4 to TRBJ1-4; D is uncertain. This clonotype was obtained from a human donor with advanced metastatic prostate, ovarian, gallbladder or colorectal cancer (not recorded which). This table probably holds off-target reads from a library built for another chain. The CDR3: CASGPSAGEKLFF. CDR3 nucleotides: TGTGCCAGCGGCCCAAGCGCCGGGGAAAAACTGTTTTTT.